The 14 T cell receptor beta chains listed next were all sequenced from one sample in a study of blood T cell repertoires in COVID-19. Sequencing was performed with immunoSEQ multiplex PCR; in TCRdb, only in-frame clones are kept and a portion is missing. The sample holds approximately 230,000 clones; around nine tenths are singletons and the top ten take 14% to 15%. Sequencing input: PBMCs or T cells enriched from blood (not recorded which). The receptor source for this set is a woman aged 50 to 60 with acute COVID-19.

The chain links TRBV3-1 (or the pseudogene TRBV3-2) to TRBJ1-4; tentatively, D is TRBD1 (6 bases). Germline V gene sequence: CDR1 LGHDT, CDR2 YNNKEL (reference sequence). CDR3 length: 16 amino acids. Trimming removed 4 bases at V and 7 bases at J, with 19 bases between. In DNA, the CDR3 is TGTGCCAGCAGCCCTCCTAGTACAGGGAAAGGTGAAAAACTGTTTTTT. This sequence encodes CASSPPSTGKGEKLFF.

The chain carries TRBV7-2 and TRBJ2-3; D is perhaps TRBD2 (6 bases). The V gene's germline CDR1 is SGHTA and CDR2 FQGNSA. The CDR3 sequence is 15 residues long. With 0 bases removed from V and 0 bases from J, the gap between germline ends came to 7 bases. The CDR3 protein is CASSLASGSTDTQYF. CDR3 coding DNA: TGTGCCAGCAGCTTAGCTAGCGGAAGCACAGATACGCAGTATTTT.

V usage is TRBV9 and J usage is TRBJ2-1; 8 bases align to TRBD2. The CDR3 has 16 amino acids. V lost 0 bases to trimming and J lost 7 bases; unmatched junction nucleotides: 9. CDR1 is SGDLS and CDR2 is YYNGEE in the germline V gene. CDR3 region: CASSVGLSGRRNEQFF. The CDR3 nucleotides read TGTGCCAGCAGCGTAGGTTTGAGCGGGAGACGGAATGAGCAGTTCTTC.

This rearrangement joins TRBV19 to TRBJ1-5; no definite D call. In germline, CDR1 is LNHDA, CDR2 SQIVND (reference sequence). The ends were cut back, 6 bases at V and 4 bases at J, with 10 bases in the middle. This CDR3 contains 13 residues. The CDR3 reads CASSEGLNQPQHF. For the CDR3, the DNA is TGTGCCAGTAGCGAGGGTCTTAATCAGCCCCAGCATTTT.

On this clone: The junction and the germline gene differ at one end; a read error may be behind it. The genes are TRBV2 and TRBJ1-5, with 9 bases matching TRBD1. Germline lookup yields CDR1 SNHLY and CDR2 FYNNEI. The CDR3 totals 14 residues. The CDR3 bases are TGTGCCAGCAGTTCGGGACAGGGTAATCAACCCCAGCATTTT. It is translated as CASSSGQGNQPQHF.

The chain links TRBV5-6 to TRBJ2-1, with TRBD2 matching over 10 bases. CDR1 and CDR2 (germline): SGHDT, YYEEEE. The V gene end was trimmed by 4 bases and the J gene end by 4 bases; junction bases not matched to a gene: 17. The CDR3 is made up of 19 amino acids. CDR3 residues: CASSIGLAERSAGYNEQFF. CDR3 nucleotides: TGTGCCAGCAGCATAGGACTAGCGGAAAGGTCGGCGGGATACAATGAGCAGTTCTTC.

The CDR3 DNA reads as TGTGCCAGCAGTTTATTCTTGGGGGGTTCCGAAGAGCAGTACTTC. This gives the protein CASSLFLGGSEEQYF. This chain joins TRBV27 and TRBJ2-7, with D possibly being TRBD2 (6 bases). The germline gives CDR1 MNHEY, CDR2 SMNVEV (reference sequence). This CDR3 region has 15 residues. The V end was cut by 1 base, the J end by 7 bases, with 17 bases between.

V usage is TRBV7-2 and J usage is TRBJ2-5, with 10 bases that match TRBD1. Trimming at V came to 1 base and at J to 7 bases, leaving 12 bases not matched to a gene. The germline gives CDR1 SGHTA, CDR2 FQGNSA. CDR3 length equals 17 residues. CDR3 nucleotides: TGTGCCAGCAGCTTAGAGGGGACAGGGGCCGCGGTGTTGACCCAGTACTTC. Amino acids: CASSLEGTGAAVLTQYF.

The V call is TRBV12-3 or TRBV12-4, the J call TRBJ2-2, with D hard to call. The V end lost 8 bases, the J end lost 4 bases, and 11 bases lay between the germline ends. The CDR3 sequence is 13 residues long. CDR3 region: CASSRYSTGELFF. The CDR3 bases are TGTGCCAGCTCCCGGTACTCCACCGGGGAGCTGTTTTTT.

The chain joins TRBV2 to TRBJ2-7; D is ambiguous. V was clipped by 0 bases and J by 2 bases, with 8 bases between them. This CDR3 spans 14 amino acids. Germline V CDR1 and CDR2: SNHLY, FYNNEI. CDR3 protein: CASSEALRTYEQYF. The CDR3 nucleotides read TGTGCCAGCAGTGAAGCTCTGCGGACCTACGAGCAGTACTTC.

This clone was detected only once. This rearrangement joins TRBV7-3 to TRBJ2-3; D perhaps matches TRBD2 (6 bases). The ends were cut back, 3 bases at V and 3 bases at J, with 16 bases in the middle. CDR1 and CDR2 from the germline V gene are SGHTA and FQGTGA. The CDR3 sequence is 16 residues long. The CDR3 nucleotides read TGTGCCAGCAGCTTGCGATCTGCGGGACTGACAGATACGCAGTATTTT. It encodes CASSLRSAGLTDTQYF.

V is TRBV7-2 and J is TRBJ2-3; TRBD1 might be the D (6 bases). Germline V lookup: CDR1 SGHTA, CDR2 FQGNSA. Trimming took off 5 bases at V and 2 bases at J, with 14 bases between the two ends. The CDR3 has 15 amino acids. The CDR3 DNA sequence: TGTGCCAGCAGCCTACAGACAGGCCCCACAGATACGCAGTATTTT. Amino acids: CASSLQTGPTDTQYF.

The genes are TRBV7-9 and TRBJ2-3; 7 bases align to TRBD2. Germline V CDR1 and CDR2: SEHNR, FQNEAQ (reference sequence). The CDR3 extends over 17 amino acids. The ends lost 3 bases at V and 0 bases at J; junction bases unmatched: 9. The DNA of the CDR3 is TGTGCCAGCAGCTTCATTTCCGGGAGGAGAAGCACAGATACGCAGTATTTT. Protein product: CASSFISGRRSTDTQYF.

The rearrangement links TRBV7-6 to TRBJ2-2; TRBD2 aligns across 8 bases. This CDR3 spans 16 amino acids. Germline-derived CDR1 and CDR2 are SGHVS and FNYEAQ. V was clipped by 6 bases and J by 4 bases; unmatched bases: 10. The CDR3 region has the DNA TGTGCCAGCAGAGCGGCGGGGGGCTTCAGCACCGGGGAGCTGTTTTTT. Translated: CASRAAGGFSTGELFF.